This T cell receptor (beta chain) emerged from a study of tumor and adjacent non-tumor tissue in lung cancer. This CDR3 spans 14 amino acids. Germline trimming cut 2 bases from V and 5 bases from J; bases unmatched to any gene: 3. The V gene's germline CDR1 is SGHRS and CDR2 YFSETQ. RNA was extracted from bulk tissue without any cell sorting. The library came from three nested PCR rounds adapted from ARM-PCR protocols. From the multiplex PCR reads, TCRdb called clonotypes with MiXCR, one entry per CDR3 protein. Found here are some 120,000 distinct CDR3 sequences, 66% of them singletons; the top ten hold 9.5% to 15%.

This clonotype was sampled from a man aged 25 to 40 with non-small cell lung cancer. The chain couples TRBV5-1 to TRBJ2-2; 7 nucleotides match TRBD1. The sequencing input was lung tumor tissue. CDR3 nucleotide sequence: TGCGCCAGCAGCTTTACAGGGGAGACCGGGGAGCTGTTTTTT. This gives the protein CASSFTGETGELFF.